This is a list of T cell receptor beta chains from one sample in a study of blood T cell repertoires in COVID-19. Profiling relied on immunoSEQ multiplex PCR, and the TCRdb table lists in-frame clones only, not all of them. This table has about 190,000 clones, more than 60% appearing once. The sequenced material came from peripheral blood. The receptor set was obtained from a woman aged 45-59 years with acute or convalescent COVID-19. Both conserved end residues are part of each CDR3. The D gene is left open where the match is weak. Only part of the rows carry a size: once, few, many, or a class if the clone is expanded.

CDR3 length: 12
D gene: NA
clone size: few
J gene: TRBJ1-1
V gene: TRBV29-1
CDR3 protein: CSVRDYNTEAFF
CDR3 DNA: TGCAGCGTTCGGGACTACAACACTGAAGCTTTCTTT

CDR3 length: 16
D gene: TRBD2
clone size: NA
J gene: TRBJ2-7
V gene: TRBV2
CDR3 protein: CASSELAGAFGYEQYF
CDR3 DNA: TGTGCCAGCAGTGAGCTGGCGGGAGCATTCGGTTACGAGCAGTACTTC

CDR3 length: 13
D gene: TRBD1
clone size: NA
J gene: TRBJ1-1
V gene: TRBV10-3
CDR3 protein: CAIRGTGESGAFF
CDR3 DNA: TGTGCCATCAGAGGGACAGGGGAATCGGGAGCTTTCTTT

CDR3 length: 15
D gene: TRBD1
clone size: few
J gene: TRBJ1-1
V gene: TRBV5-4
CDR3 protein: CASSPQGALRTEAFF
CDR3 DNA: TGTGCCAGCAGCCCACAGGGGGCTCTAAGAACTGAAGCTTTCTTT

CDR3 length: 14
D gene: NA
clone size: NA
J gene: TRBJ2-2
V gene: TRBV7-2
CDR3 protein: CASSRTTNTGELFF
CDR3 DNA: TGTGCCAGCAGCCGGACTACCAACACCGGGGAGCTGTTTTTT

CDR3 length: 15
D gene: TRBD1
clone size: once
J gene: TRBJ1-2
V gene: TRBV9
CDR3 protein: CASSVGTGFNYGYTF
CDR3 DNA: TGTGCCAGCAGCGTAGGGACAGGGTTTAACTATGGCTACACCTTC

CDR3 length: 15
D gene: NA
clone size: once
J gene: TRBJ2-1
V gene: TRBV11-2
CDR3 protein: CASSSQGLGNGEQFF
CDR3 DNA: TGTGCCAGCAGCTCCCAGGGCCTTGGGAATGGCGAGCAGTTCTTC

CDR3 length: 14
D gene: NA
clone size: NA
J gene: TRBJ1-2
V gene: TRBV11-2
CDR3 protein: CASSLAGQNYGYTF
CDR3 DNA: TGTGCCAGCAGCTTAGCGGGACAAAATTATGGCTACACCTTC

CDR3 length: 17
D gene: TRBD1
clone size: NA
J gene: TRBJ1-1
V gene: TRBV4-3
CDR3 protein: CASSQDMAGGGITEAFF
CDR3 DNA: TGCGCCAGCAGCCAAGATATGGCAGGGGGCGGGATCACTGAAGCTTTCTTT

CDR3 length: 15
D gene: TRBD1
clone size: NA
J gene: TRBJ1-6
V gene: TRBV28
CDR3 protein: CASSSPGTGFQPLHF
CDR3 DNA: TGTGCCAGCAGTTCCCCCGGGACAGGTTTTCAACCCCTCCACTTT

CDR3 length: 16
D gene: NA
clone size: NA
J gene: TRBJ1-2
V gene: TRBV6-1
CDR3 protein: CASSEGSGIGNYGYTF
CDR3 DNA: TGTGCCAGCAGTGAAGGCTCAGGGATCGGGAACTATGGCTACACCTTC

CDR3 length: 15
D gene: TRBD1
clone size: few
J gene: TRBJ2-3
V gene: TRBV10-3
CDR3 protein: CAISPGQGLTDTQYF
CDR3 DNA: TGTGCCATCAGTCCGGGACAGGGTCTCACAGATACGCAGTATTTT

CDR3 length: 14
D gene: NA
clone size: NA
J gene: TRBJ1-3
V gene: TRBV4-1
CDR3 protein: CASSQESSGNTIYF
CDR3 DNA: TGCGCCAGCAGCCAAGAGAGCTCTGGAAACACCATATATTTT

CDR3 length: 15
D gene: NA
clone size: NA
J gene: TRBJ1-3
V gene: TRBV6-5
CDR3 protein: CASSQDRSLRNTIYF
CDR3 DNA: TGTGCCAGCAGCCAAGACAGATCCCTTAGAAACACCATATATTTT

CDR3 length: 15
D gene: TRBD2
clone size: NA
J gene: TRBJ2-3
V gene: TRBV19
CDR3 protein: CASSTGTSGGGTQYF
CDR3 DNA: TGTGCCAGTAGTACAGGGACTAGCGGGGGAGGTACGCAGTATTTT

CDR3 length: 15
D gene: TRBD1
clone size: NA
J gene: TRBJ1-2
V gene: TRBV5-4
CDR3 protein: CASSPGTDRGYGYTF
CDR3 DNA: TGTGCCAGCAGCCCGGGGACAGACCGCGGGTATGGCTACACCTTC

CDR3 length: 16
D gene: TRBD1
clone size: NA
J gene: TRBJ1-5
V gene: TRBV19
CDR3 protein: CASIEVDRGSNQPQHF
CDR3 DNA: TGTGCCAGTATCGAAGTGGACAGGGGAAGCAATCAGCCCCAGCATTTT

CDR3 length: 18
D gene: NA
clone size: NA
J gene: TRBJ1-4
V gene: TRBV4-1
CDR3 protein: CASSGLEGPRERNEKLFF
CDR3 DNA: TGCGCCAGCAGCGGACTAGAGGGACCGCGGGAACGGAATGAAAAACTGTTTTTT

CDR3 length: 16
D gene: TRBD2
clone size: NA
J gene: TRBJ2-7
V gene: TRBV15
CDR3 protein: CATSRDLKRGFYEQYF
CDR3 DNA: TGTGCCACCAGCAGAGATCTAAAGCGGGGGTTCTACGAGCAGTACTTC

CDR3 length: 15
D gene: TRBD1
clone size: NA
J gene: TRBJ2-7
V gene: TRBV27
CDR3 protein: CASRLQTGGPYEQYF
CDR3 DNA: TGTGCCAGCAGATTACAGACAGGGGGCCCCTACGAGCAGTACTTC

CDR3 length: 12
D gene: TRBD1
clone size: NA
J gene: TRBJ1-2
V gene: TRBV29-1
CDR3 protein: CSDRQGNYGYTF
CDR3 DNA: TGCAGCGATCGACAGGGTAACTATGGCTACACCTTC

CDR3 length: 15
D gene: NA
clone size: NA
J gene: TRBJ2-7
V gene: TRBV18
CDR3 protein: CASSRGGGFVGEQYF
CDR3 DNA: TGTGCCAGCTCACGAGGCGGGGGCTTCGTCGGCGAGCAGTACTTC

CDR3 length: 17
D gene: TRBD1
clone size: NA
J gene: TRBJ2-1
V gene: TRBV18
CDR3 protein: CASSPGQGMRPYNEQFF
CDR3 DNA: TGTGCCAGCTCACCGGGACAGGGGATGAGACCCTACAATGAGCAGTTCTTC

CDR3 length: 15
D gene: TRBD1
clone size: NA
J gene: TRBJ2-2
V gene: TRBV2
CDR3 protein: CASTVDRGDTGELFF
CDR3 DNA: TGTGCCAGCACTGTAGACAGGGGGGACACCGGGGAGCTGTTTTTT

CDR3 length: 15
D gene: TRBD1
clone size: NA
J gene: TRBJ1-5
V gene: TRBV28
CDR3 protein: CASTKGQGAPWPQHF
CDR3 DNA: TGTGCCAGCACGAAGGGACAGGGGGCCCCGTGGCCCCAGCATTTT

CDR3 length: 14
D gene: TRBD2
clone size: once
J gene: TRBJ2-7
V gene: TRBV11-2
CDR3 protein: CASSLGSGSYEQYF
CDR3 DNA: TGTGCCAGCAGCTTAGGCAGCGGGAGCTACGAGCAGTACTTC

CDR3 length: 15
D gene: NA
clone size: NA
J gene: TRBJ2-1
V gene: TRBV7-6
CDR3 protein: CASSHPVAAGNEQFF
CDR3 DNA: TGTGCCAGCAGCCACCCCGTAGCGGCGGGCAATGAGCAGTTCTTC

CDR3 length: 12
D gene: NA
clone size: NA
J gene: TRBJ1-5
V gene: TRBV27
CDR3 protein: CASRRASQPQHF
CDR3 DNA: TGTGCCAGCAGGCGGGCTAGTCAGCCCCAGCATTTT

CDR3 length: 14
D gene: NA
clone size: NA
J gene: TRBJ1-1
V gene: TRBV9
CDR3 protein: CASSAHSGGTEAFF
CDR3 DNA: TGTGCCAGCAGCGCCCACTCCGGGGGGACTGAAGCTTTCTTT

CDR3 length: 15
D gene: TRBD1
clone size: NA
J gene: TRBJ2-7
V gene: TRBV4-1
CDR3 protein: CASSPHDRGLPQQYF
CDR3 DNA: TGCGCCAGCAGTCCCCACGACAGGGGGCTTCCCCAGCAGTACTTC

CDR3 length: 14
D gene: NA
clone size: NA
J gene: TRBJ1-6
V gene: TRBV19
CDR3 protein: CASTTGTSNSPLHF
CDR3 DNA: TGTGCCAGCACGACCGGGACAAGCAATTCACCCCTCCACTTT

CDR3 length: 15
D gene: NA
clone size: NA
J gene: TRBJ2-7
V gene: TRBV7-2
CDR3 protein: CASSLRLGQRNEQYF
CDR3 DNA: TGTGCCAGCAGCTTACGGTTAGGCCAGAGGAACGAGCAGTACTTC

CDR3 length: 12
D gene: NA
clone size: NA
J gene: TRBJ2-1
V gene: TRBV4-1
CDR3 protein: CASSQDRGEQFF
CDR3 DNA: TGCGCCAGCAGCCAAGATCGAGGTGAGCAGTTCTTC

CDR3 length: 17
D gene: TRBD1
clone size: NA
J gene: TRBJ2-2
V gene: TRBV7-2
CDR3 protein: CASSLFPTGGKTGELFF
CDR3 DNA: TGTGCCAGCAGCTTATTCCCCACAGGGGGCAAGACCGGGGAGCTGTTTTTT

CDR3 length: 15
D gene: TRBD2
clone size: NA
J gene: TRBJ2-1
V gene: TRBV9
CDR3 protein: CASSSPGLVKNEQFF
CDR3 DNA: TGTGCCAGCAGCTCTCCGGGACTAGTAAAGAATGAGCAGTTCTTC

CDR3 length: 15
D gene: NA
clone size: NA
J gene: TRBJ2-3
V gene: TRBV28
CDR3 protein: CASSLWAPSTDTQYF
CDR3 DNA: TGTGCCAGCAGTTTATGGGCCCCTAGCACAGATACGCAGTATTTT

CDR3 length: 13
D gene: NA
clone size: NA
J gene: TRBJ1-4
V gene: TRBV29-1
CDR3 protein: CSVEGLVREKLFF
CDR3 DNA: TGCAGCGTTGAGGGCCTGGTGAGAGAAAAACTGTTTTTT

CDR3 length: 14
D gene: TRBD2
clone size: NA
J gene: TRBJ2-1
V gene: TRBV6-5
CDR3 protein: CAGVTSGAYNEQFF
CDR3 DNA: TGTGCCGGAGTAACTAGCGGGGCCTACAATGAGCAGTTCTTC

CDR3 length: 13
D gene: NA
clone size: NA
J gene: TRBJ1-2
V gene: TRBV5-1
CDR3 protein: CASSLGGEDGYTF
CDR3 DNA: TGCGCCAGCAGCTTGGGCGGGGAGGATGGCTACACCTTC

CDR3 length: 12
D gene: NA
clone size: NA
J gene: TRBJ1-2
V gene: TRBV30
CDR3 protein: CACQGWSYGYTF
CDR3 DNA: TGTGCCTGCCAGGGCTGGAGCTATGGCTACACCTTC

CDR3 length: 17
D gene: TRBD2
clone size: NA
J gene: TRBJ2-2
V gene: TRBV4-1
CDR3 protein: CASSQVGLAVSAGELFF
CDR3 DNA: TGCGCCAGCAGCCAAGTCGGCCTAGCGGTATCAGCCGGGGAGCTGTTTTTT

CDR3 length: 15
D gene: TRBD1
clone size: NA
J gene: TRBJ1-6
V gene: TRBV6-5
CDR3 protein: CASSYDRAGNSPLHF
CDR3 DNA: TGTGCCAGCAGTTACGACAGGGCGGGTAATTCACCCCTCCACTTT

CDR3 length: 17
D gene: TRBD1
clone size: NA
J gene: TRBJ1-1
V gene: TRBV27
CDR3 protein: CASSFTDRGASNTEAFF
CDR3 DNA: TGTGCCAGCAGCTTTACCGACAGGGGAGCTTCGAACACTGAAGCTTTCTTT

CDR3 length: 13
D gene: NA
clone size: NA
J gene: TRBJ2-1
V gene: TRBV9
CDR3 protein: CASSVDPGNEQFF
CDR3 DNA: TGTGCCAGCAGCGTAGACCCGGGGAATGAGCAGTTCTTC

CDR3 length: 15
D gene: TRBD1
clone size: NA
J gene: TRBJ2-2
V gene: TRBV7-8
CDR3 protein: CASSPGTANTGELFF
CDR3 DNA: TGTGCCAGCAGCCCCGGGACAGCGAACACCGGGGAGCTGTTTTTT

CDR3 length: 15
D gene: TRBD1
clone size: NA
J gene: TRBJ2-7
V gene: TRBV25-1
CDR3 protein: CASSDVGQGAYEQYF
CDR3 DNA: TGTGCCAGCAGTGATGTGGGACAGGGGGCTTACGAGCAGTACTTC

CDR3 length: 16
D gene: TRBD2
clone size: NA
J gene: TRBJ2-5
V gene: TRBV28
CDR3 protein: CASSSPAASGKKTQYF
CDR3 DNA: TGTGCCAGCAGTTCCCCGGCGGCTAGCGGGAAAAAGACCCAGTACTTC

CDR3 length: 17
D gene: TRBD1
clone size: NA
J gene: TRBJ1-5
V gene: TRBV19
CDR3 protein: CASSTYRQGGGNQPQHF
CDR3 DNA: TGTGCCAGTAGTACCTATCGACAGGGCGGGGGCAATCAGCCCCAGCATTTT

CDR3 length: 15
D gene: NA
clone size: NA
J gene: TRBJ1-2
V gene: TRBV19
CDR3 protein: CASIRTERYYGGYTF
CDR3 DNA: TGTGCCAGTATCCGGACAGAGAGGTACTATGGCGGCTACACCTTC

CDR3 length: 15
D gene: TRBD1
clone size: NA
J gene: TRBJ2-7
V gene: TRBV29-1
CDR3 protein: CSVATSGTGSFEQYF
CDR3 DNA: TGCAGCGTGGCCACTTCCGGGACAGGGAGTTTTGAGCAGTACTTC

CDR3 length: 14
D gene: NA
clone size: NA
J gene: TRBJ1-5
V gene: TRBV19
CDR3 protein: CAGGVQGRNQPQHF
CDR3 DNA: TGTGCCGGTGGGGTCCAGGGCCGGAATCAGCCCCAGCATTTT

CDR3 length: 15
D gene: NA
clone size: once
J gene: TRBJ1-3
V gene: TRBV7-2
CDR3 protein: CASSLGRGSGNTIYF
CDR3 DNA: TGTGCCAGCAGCTTGGGCAGGGGCTCTGGAAACACCATATATTTT